This T cell receptor (beta chain) was identified in a study of blood T cell repertoires in COVID-19. Study details: Acute and convalescent COVID-19 samples came from the United States, Italy and Spain.

Germline V gene lookup returns CDR1 SGHRS and CDR2 YFSETQ. This CDR3 spans 18 amino acids. J gave up 2 bases and V 2 bases, and 12 bases lay outside the gene matches. Only in-frame clones appear in the TCRdb table, and some are missing; sequencing was by immunoSEQ multiplex PCR. The repertoire holds 200,000 to 250,000 clones, with about nine tenths as singletons. This TCR derives from a woman aged 60-75 years with acute or convalescent COVID-19. The sample comprised peripheral blood. The J gene is TRBJ2-3, the V gene TRBV5-1; TRBD2 matches 9 bases. CDR3 nucleotides: TGCGCCAGCAGCTTTAGCCCCACAGCGGGGGGTGTCACAGATACGCAGTATTTT. Translating it yields CASSFSPTAGGVTDTQYF. Filled out from reference TRBV5-1 and TRBJ2-3, the complete variable domain reads KAGVTQTPRYLIKTRGQQVTLSCSPISGHRSVSWYQQTPGQGLQFLFEYFSETQRNKGNFPGRFSGRQFSNSRSEMNVSTLELGDSALYLCASSFSPTAGGVTDTQYFGPGTRLTVL.